This T cell receptor beta chain was observed in a study of blood T cell repertoires in COVID-19. Only in-frame clones appear in the TCRdb table, and some are missing; sequencing was by immunoSEQ multiplex PCR. The repertoire holds a few hundred thousand clones, with approximately 89% as singletons. The CDR3 totals 17 residues. Germline CDR1 is ENHRY and CDR2 is SYGVKD. V lost 6 bases and J lost 1; bases outside the gene matches: 9. This chain joins TRBV10-3 and TRBJ2-2; 9 nucleotides align to TRBD1. The receptor comes from a man between 40 and 49 years old who had recovered from COVID-19. Source material: peripheral blood. The CDR3 sequence: CAIRGSGTGRNTGELFF. CDR3 DNA: TGTGCCATCAGAGGGAGTGGGACAGGGCGGAACACCGGGGAGCTGTTTTTT.